This T cell receptor (beta chain) was sequenced in a study of graft-versus-host responses after intestinal transplantation. Study-wide context: Anti-thymocyte globulin served as induction for all recipients, who then took tacrolimus and steroids for about 3 years.

Overall study results and limits: Elevated graft-versus-host to host-versus-graft clonal ratios in allografts were recorded for patients with graft-donor T cell macrochimerism. The highest levels of circulating GvH clones went along with early declines in HvG clones after transplant.

This clone occurred once. Its antigen is currently unknown. A junction boundary mismatches the germline segment, possibly from a read error. Germline loops: CDR1 MDHEN, CDR2 SYDVKM. The CDR3 consists of 14 residues. Clones were read by immunoSEQ multiplex PCR, and TCRdb kept only the in-frame ones, dropping some. Among 50,000 or so clones, about 90% were seen once, and the ten largest hold 2.5%. The TCR originated in a human donor who was the organ donor for an intestinal transplant. This chain links TRBV28 with TRBJ1-2; possibly TRBD1 for D (5 bases). The material sequenced was unstimulated CD4+ T cells sorted from spleen or lymph node cells, taken before transplant. CDR3 in DNA: TGTGCCAGCAGTTTTTTTGGCAGGGACTACGGCTACACCTTC. The encoded protein is CASSFFGRDYGYTF.